The rows below give T cell receptor beta chains drawn from one sample of a study of cytomegalovirus exposure and HLA in healthy donors. The assay was immunoSEQ multiplex PCR, and TCRdb's table has in-frame clones only and misses some. The sample holds around 220,000 clones, more than 60% seen once. The sequenced material came from PBMCs. Receptors were obtained from a woman aged 25 to 39 in good health and CMV-seronegative. Both conserved end residues are part of each CDR3. A D gene is named only where the DNA matches it firmly. Clone size is given for some rows only: seen once, a few or many times, or a class if the clone is expanded.

j_call d_call clone_size v_call cdr3_aa cdr3_nt
TRBJ1-2 TRBD1 NA TRBV18 CASSTGIDYGYTF TGTGCCAGCTCGACAGGGATCGACTATGGCTACACCTTC
TRBJ2-1 TRBD2 many TRBV11-3 CASSLTSGSFNEQFF TGTGCCAGCAGCCTCACTAGCGGGAGTTTTAATGAGCAGTTCTTC
TRBJ1-2 NA once TRBV10-3 CAIRTEGASYGYTF TGTGCCATCAGGACGGAAGGGGCTAGCTATGGCTACACCTTC
TRBJ2-7 NA few TRBV13 CASSLTGTYEQYF TGTGCCAGCAGCTTAACGGGGACCTACGAGCAGTACTTC
TRBJ2-3 NA NA TRBV9 CASSVDRATDTQYF TGTGCCAGCAGCGTAGACAGGGCCACAGATACGCAGTATTTT
TRBJ2-5 TRBD1 NA TRBV2 CASIGTDKETQYF TGTGCCAGCATTGGGACAGACAAAGAGACCCAGTACTTC
TRBJ1-2 NA NA TRBV30 CAWTLGNAGYTF TGTGCCTGGACTCTCGGGAACGCTGGCTACACCTTC
TRBJ2-1 NA NA TRBV29-1 CSVGTLETYNEQFF TGCAGCGTGGGGACATTGGAAACGTACAATGAGCAGTTCTTC
TRBJ2-1 NA NA TRBV6-6 CASSYDSFGEQFF TGTGCCAGCAGTTACGATTCATTCGGTGAGCAGTTCTTC
TRBJ2-3 NA NA TRBV4-2 CASSQGYSTSTDTQYF TGTGCCAGCAGCCAAGGGTACAGTACTAGCACAGATACGCAGTATTTT
TRBJ1-1 NA once TRBV7-7 CASSQDPGSSAFF TGTGCTAGCAGCCAAGATCCGGGGAGCAGTGCTTTCTTT
TRBJ2-7 NA NA TRBV15 CANRREEESDEQYF TGTGCCAACAGAAGAGAGGAGGAATCCGACGAGCAGTACTTC
TRBJ2-7 NA NA TRBV6-5 CASARSMGEQYF TGTGCCAGCGCAAGAAGCATGGGCGAGCAGTACTTC
TRBJ2-5 NA NA TRBV18 CASSPLSGETQYF TGTGCCAGCTCACCATTATCGGGAGAGACCCAGTACTTC
TRBJ1-4 NA NA TRBV9 CASSPQRGGSNEKLFF TGTGCCAGCAGCCCCCAGCGGGGGGGGAGTAATGAAAAACTGTTTTTT
TRBJ1-2 TRBD1 NA TRBV5-1 CASSTGGNYGYTF TGCGCCAGTTCGACAGGGGGGAACTATGGCTACACCTTC
TRBJ1-1 NA NA TRBV7-8 CASSASTTRAEAFF TGTGCCAGCAGCGCCTCAACCACCAGGGCCGAAGCTTTCTTT
TRBJ1-2 NA NA TRBV29-1 CSARASGSQGQGYTF TGCAGCGCTAGGGCTTCAGGCTCGCAAGGACAAGGCTACACCTTC
TRBJ2-1 NA NA TRBV19 CASSIQGSYNEQFF TGTGCCAGTAGTATCCAGGGTTCCTACAATGAGCAGTTCTTC
TRBJ1-2 TRBD1 few TRBV30 CAWSVLGQGHYGYTF TGTGCCTGGAGTGTCCTCGGACAGGGCCACTATGGCTACACCTTC
TRBJ1-2 NA few TRBV6-1 CASSYVGPLHGYTF TGTGCCAGCAGTTATGTGGGGCCGCTTCATGGCTACACCTTC
TRBJ1-5 NA NA TRBV15 CATSRGHQQNQPQHF TGTGCCACCAGCAGAGGACATCAACAAAATCAGCCCCAGCATTTT
TRBJ1-2 NA NA TRBV18 CASSPAGDLHSGYTF TGTGCCAGCTCACCAGCAGGGGACCTTCACTCTGGCTACACCTTC
TRBJ1-4 TRBD1 NA TRBV14 CASSPSRGPANEKLFF TGTGCCAGCAGCCCCTCAAGGGGGCCTGCTAATGAAAAACTGTTTTTT
TRBJ2-1 NA few TRBV7-9 CSSSLLFDEQFF TGTTCCAGCAGCTTACTTTTCGATGAGCAGTTCTTC
TRBJ2-4 NA NA TRBV5-6 CASSSPSYREQNIQYF TGTGCCAGCAGCTCCCCGTCCTACAGGGAGCAAAACATTCAGTACTTC
TRBJ2-1 TRBD2 once TRBV7-9 CASSSGAGGGFF TGTGCCAGCAGCTCCGGGGCGGGAGGTGGGTTCTTC
TRBJ2-1 NA NA TRBV6-4 CASSDSGGTEQFF TGTGCCAGCAGTGACTCGGGAGGAACCGAGCAGTTCTTC
TRBJ2-7 NA NA TRBV6-5 CASGRSKSYEQYF TGTGCCAGCGGTAGATCGAAGTCCTACGAGCAGTACTTC
TRBJ1-1 NA NA TRBV2 CASRFGGDEAFF TGTGCCAGCAGATTTGGGGGGGATGAAGCTTTCTTT
TRBJ2-7 NA NA TRBV11-3 CASSFTIGGEQYF TGTGCCAGCAGCTTTACTATAGGGGGCGAGCAGTACTTC
TRBJ1-1 NA once TRBV10-2 CASTSVNTEAFF TGCGCCAGCACTAGCGTGAACACTGAAGCTTTCTTT